These 23 T cell receptor beta chains were all obtained from the same sample, sequenced in a study of cytomegalovirus exposure and HLA in healthy donors. Assay used: immunoSEQ multiplex PCR; TCRdb lists only in-frame clones, some missing. The sample yields roughly 100,000 clones, roughly nine tenths seen once. The sample was PBMCs. The receptors shown here come from a woman in her late teens or twenties in good health and CMV-seropositive.

The chain recombines TRBV6-1 with TRBJ1-2, with D uncertain. Germline loops: CDR1 MNHNS, CDR2 SASEGT. V lost 5 bases and J 8 bases, leaving 12 bases between the germline ends. This CDR3 spans 12 amino acids. The CDR3 here is CASSTGFRGYTF. The CDR3 bases are TGTGCCAGCAGTACGGGGTTCAGAGGCTACACCTTC.

The CDR3 protein is CASSQDGQSHQPQHF. In DNA, the CDR3 is TGCGCCAGCAGCCAAGACGGACAGTCACATCAGCCCCAGCATTTT. The chain links TRBV4-1 to TRBJ1-5; D is perhaps TRBD1 (6 bases). The germline V and J ends were trimmed by 0 bases and 5 bases, with 11 bases remaining between them. The CDR3 contains 15 residues. Per the germline V gene, CDR1 is MGHRA and CDR2 is YSYEKL.

The CDR3 DNA follows: TGTGCCAGCAGCCCCGGCCCGGAATCTAGCGGGGGGGGAGATACGCAGTATTTT. Residues: CASSPGPESSGGGDTQYF. V is TRBV27 and J is TRBJ2-3, with 12 bases fitting TRBD2. The CDR3 loop spans 18 amino acids. Germline V gene data show CDR1 as MNHEY and CDR2 as SMNVEV (reference sequence). V dropped 6 bases and J dropped 5; count of bases not matched to a gene: 15.

A single count supports this clone. CDR3 sequence reads: CASSYSTGGAYNEQFF. The CDR3 DNA is TGTGCCAGCAGTTACTCGACGGGGGGCGCTTACAATGAGCAGTTCTTC. V is TRBV6-6 and J is TRBJ2-1, with a tentative D call TRBD2 (7 bases). Per germline, CDR1 MNHNY and CDR2 SVGAGI (reference sequence). This CDR3 is 16 amino acids long. The V end lost 0 bases, the J end lost 4 bases, and 13 bases lay between the germline ends.

The genes are TRBV5-1 and TRBJ2-1; maybe TRBD1 (6 bases). Germline-derived CDR1 and CDR2 are SGHRS and YFSETQ. CDR3 length equals 14 residues. Trimming took 1 base from V and 5 from J, leaving 10 bases between them. CDR3 amino acids: CASSLRTANNEQFF. The CDR3, as DNA: TGCGCCAGCAGCTTGAGGACAGCTAACAATGAGCAGTTCTTC.

The chain is built from TRBV28 and TRBJ1-5; maybe TRBD1 (5 bases). The CDR3 consists of 14 residues. Germline CDR1 MDHEN, CDR2 SYDVKM. V shed 7 bases and J shed 0 bases, with 10 bases lying between them. CDR3 sequence: CASKGPNSNQPQHF. The CDR3 bases are TGTGCCAGCAAGGGGCCCAATAGCAATCAGCCCCAGCATTTT.

The chain is built from TRBV19 and TRBJ2-1; TRBD2 agrees at 8 bases. Germline V gene lookup returns CDR1 LNHDA and CDR2 SQIVND (reference sequence). V trimming: 6 bases; J trimming: 3 bases; junction bases outside the gene matches: 7. CDR3 length: 15 residues. The DNA of the CDR3 is TGTGCCAGTAGCACCACTAGCGGAGACTACAATGAGCAGTTCTTC. Protein product: CASSTTSGDYNEQFF. The whole variable domain, remainder taken from reference TRBV19 and TRBJ2-1, is DGGITQSPKYLFRKEGQNVTLSCEQNLNHDAMYWYRQDPGQGLRLIYYSQIVNDFQKGDIAEGYSVSREKKESFPLTVTSAQKNPTAFYLCASSTTSGDYNEQFFGPGTRLTVL.

J is TRBJ1-1 and V is TRBV11-2; D gene ambiguous. V lost 6 bases and J 3 bases, leaving 11 bases between the germline ends. The CDR3 is 13 residues long. In germline, CDR1 is SGHAT, CDR2 FQNNGV. The chain's CDR3 is CASRTTGDTEAFF. For the CDR3, the DNA is TGTGCCAGCAGGACGACCGGGGACACTGAAGCTTTCTTT.

The CDR3 spells CASSLGGTSGNNEQFF. The CDR3 nucleotides are TGTGCCAGCAGCTTAGGGGGGACTAGCGGGAACAATGAGCAGTTCTTC. J is TRBJ2-1 and V is TRBV7-2; 13 bases align to TRBD2. The V gene's germline CDR1 is SGHTA and CDR2 FQGNSA. V shed 1 base, J shed 5 bases, and the junction held 2 bases outside the gene matches. The CDR3 is 16 amino acids.

The chain is built from TRBV9 and TRBJ2-3, with a possible D match to TRBD1 (6 bases). CDR3 length: 12 residues. The V end was cut by 3 bases, the J end by 6 bases, with 8 bases between. Germline-derived CDR1 and CDR2 are SGDLS and YYNGEE. CDR3 nucleotide sequence: TGTGCCAGCAGCGGGGGGCGGGATACGCAGTATTTT. Protein sequence: CASSGGRDTQYF.

The genes are TRBV4-3 and TRBJ1-1, with D hard to call. V was pared by 0 bases and J by 5 bases, with 10 bases between. This CDR3 has 14 amino acids. Germline V CDR1 and CDR2: LGHNA, YSLEER. The CDR3 DNA is TGCGCCAGCAGCCAAGAAGGTGGGAGGACTGAAGCTTTCTTT. Protein product: CASSQEGGRTEAFF.

This sequence joins TRBV28 and TRBJ1-6; TRBD1 agrees at 10 bases. Germline CDR1 MDHEN, CDR2 SYDVKM. Unmatched junction bases numbered 9, after V lost 6 bases and J lost 7 bases. The CDR3 contains 16 residues. The CDR3 region is CASRTTRTGGNSPLHF. Here the CDR3 DNA reads TGTGCCAGCAGGACAACCCGGACAGGGGGAAATTCACCCCTCCACTTT.

V and J are TRBV2 and TRBJ1-1, with TRBD1 identical over 7 bases. The V segment lost 10 bases and the J segment 4 bases; nucleotides outside the gene matches: 3. The CDR3 is 11 amino acids. CDR1 and CDR2 (germline): SNHLY, FYNNEI. The CDR3 nucleotides read TGTGCCACCGACAGGGTCACTGAAGCTTTCTTT. Encoded protein: CATDRVTEAFF.

The chain is built from TRBV19 and TRBJ2-1, with D unclear. V lost 4 bases, J lost 4 bases, and 2 bases lay in between. The germline V gene encodes CDR1 LNHDA and CDR2 SQIVND (reference sequence). CDR3 length: 11 residues. CDR3 region: CASSTYNEQFF. CDR3 DNA sequence: TGTGCCAGTAGTACGTACAATGAGCAGTTCTTC.

The V gene is TRBV13, the J gene TRBJ2-7, with TRBD1 matching over 12 bases. V gave up 5 bases and J gave up 3 bases; unmatched junction bases: 5. The germline V gene has CDR1 PRHDT and CDR2 FYEKMQ (reference sequence). The CDR3 covers 15 residues. CDR3 loop: CASSPGTGGFYEQYF. In DNA, the CDR3 is TGTGCCAGCAGCCCGGGGACAGGGGGCTTCTACGAGCAGTACTTC.

The gene calls are TRBV7-8 and TRBJ2-7; 7 nucleotides line up with TRBD2. Germline V lookup: CDR1 SGHVS, CDR2 FQNEAQ. After removal of 1 base from V and 3 bases from J, the junction contained 9 bases not matched to a gene. The CDR3 runs 16 residues. DNA for the CDR3: TGTGCCAGCAGCTTAGAGGCTAGCGGTACCCACTACGAGCAGTACGTC. It is translated as CASSLEASGTHYEQYV.

This sequence joins TRBV10-3 and TRBJ2-1; D gene unclear. The germline gives CDR1 ENHRY, CDR2 SYGVKD. The CDR3 totals 16 residues. Trimming stripped 10 bases from V and 1 base from J, with 20 bases between. CDR3 sequence reads: CATTSESTMSYNEQFF. The DNA for the CDR3 is TGTGCCACCACGTCCGAATCTACGATGTCCTACAATGAGCAGTTCTTC.

The genes are TRBV5-1 and TRBJ2-1; D possibly corresponds to TRBD2 (6 bases). Trimming removed 4 bases at V and 2 bases at J, with 10 bases between. The CDR3 covers 14 residues. CDR1 is SGHRS and CDR2 is YFSETQ in the germline V gene. CDR3 nucleotides: TGCGCCAGCAGCATCGGGGGAACCTACAATGAGCAGTTCTTC. This sequence encodes CASSIGGTYNEQFF.

V and J are TRBV6-5 and TRBJ1-2; D gene uncertain. The length of the CDR3 is 15 residues. Per germline, CDR1 MNHEY and CDR2 SVGAGI. Trimming left V 2 bases short and J 7 bases short, with 17 bases between. This chain's CDR3 is CASSYSDPLAGGYTF. Here the CDR3 DNA reads TGTGCCAGCAGTTACAGTGACCCCCTAGCAGGTGGCTACACCTTC.

The CDR3 DNA follows: TGTGCCAGCAGCTTAGCGGACAGGGCGTACGAGCAGTACTTC. Its protein product is CASSLADRAYEQYF. This chain connects TRBV7-2 to TRBJ2-7, with 8 positions matching TRBD1. V lost 0 bases and J lost 4; bases outside the gene matches: 2. The CDR3 is 14 residues long. The germline CDR1 and CDR2 sequences are SGHTA and FQGNSA.

This chain connects TRBV4-3 to TRBJ1-1; D is unresolved. The CDR3 totals 15 residues. V was trimmed by 2 bases and J by 0 bases, leaving 10 bases between them. CDR1 is LGHNA, CDR2 YSLEER, per germline. The CDR3 loop reads CASSQNPSMNTEAFF. The DNA of the CDR3 is TGCGCCAGCAGCCAAAATCCCAGTATGAACACTGAAGCTTTCTTT.

This sequence joins TRBV7-6 and TRBJ2-5; 10 bases line up with TRBD2. The CDR3 is made up of 15 amino acids. Germline V gene sequence: CDR1 SGHVS, CDR2 FNYEAQ. After removal of 5 bases from V and 4 bases from J, the junction contained 7 bases not matched to a gene. CDR3 sequence: CASSLSGGAGETQYF. The CDR3 nucleotides read TGTGCCAGCAGCCTAAGCGGGGGGGCCGGAGAGACCCAGTACTTC.

The gene calls are TRBV28 and TRBJ1-2; 8 nucleotides line up with TRBD1. In germline, CDR1 is MDHEN, CDR2 SYDVKM. With V trimmed by 2 bases and J by 8 bases, 13 bases remained unmatched. CDR3 length: 16 amino acids. The CDR3 spells CASSLQSPGQGGGYTF. For the CDR3, the DNA is TGTGCCAGCAGTTTACAATCCCCAGGACAGGGAGGGGGCTACACCTTC.